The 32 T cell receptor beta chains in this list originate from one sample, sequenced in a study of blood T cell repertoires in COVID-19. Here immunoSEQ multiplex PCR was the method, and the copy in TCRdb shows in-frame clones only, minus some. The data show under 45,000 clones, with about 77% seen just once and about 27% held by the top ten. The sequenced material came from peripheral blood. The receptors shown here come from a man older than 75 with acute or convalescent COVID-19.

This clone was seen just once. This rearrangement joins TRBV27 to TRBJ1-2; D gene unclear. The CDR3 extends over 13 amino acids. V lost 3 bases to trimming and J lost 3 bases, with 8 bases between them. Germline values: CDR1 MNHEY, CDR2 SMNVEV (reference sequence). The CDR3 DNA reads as TGTGCCAGCAGTTTGAACTTATACTATGGCTACACCTTC. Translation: CASSLNLYYGYTF.

The CDR3: CASSQSDRALSGNTIYF. Here the CDR3 DNA reads TGTGCCAGCAGCCAAAGCGACAGGGCTCTCTCTGGAAACACCATATATTTT. This chain uses TRBV3-1 (or the pseudogene TRBV3-2) with TRBJ1-3; 7 nucleotides align to TRBD1. J lost 0 bases, V lost 2 bases, and 7 bases had no gene match. Germline V CDR1 and CDR2: LGHDT, YNNKEL (reference sequence). The CDR3 loop spans 17 amino acids.

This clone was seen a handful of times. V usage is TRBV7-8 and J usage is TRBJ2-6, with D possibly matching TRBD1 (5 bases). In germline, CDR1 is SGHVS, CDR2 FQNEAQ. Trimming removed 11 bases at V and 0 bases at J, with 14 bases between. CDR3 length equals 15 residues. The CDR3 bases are TGTGCCGCGGCAGGGTATTTCTCTGGGGCCAACGTCCTGACTTTC. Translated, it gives CAAAGYFSGANVLTF. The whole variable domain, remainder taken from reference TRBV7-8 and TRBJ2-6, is GAGVSQSPRYKVAKRGQDVALRCDPISGHVSLFWYQQALGQGPEFLTYFQNEAQLDKSGLPSDRFFAERPEGSVSTLKIQRTQQEDSAVYLCAAAGYFSGANVLTFGAGSRLTVL.

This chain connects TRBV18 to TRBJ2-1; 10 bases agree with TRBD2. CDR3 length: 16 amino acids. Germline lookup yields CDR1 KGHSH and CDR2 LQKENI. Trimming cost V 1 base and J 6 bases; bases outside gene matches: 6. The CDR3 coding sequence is TGTGCCAGCTCACCACAACTAGCGGGATCGTCCAATGAGCAGTTCTTC. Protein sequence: CASSPQLAGSSNEQFF.

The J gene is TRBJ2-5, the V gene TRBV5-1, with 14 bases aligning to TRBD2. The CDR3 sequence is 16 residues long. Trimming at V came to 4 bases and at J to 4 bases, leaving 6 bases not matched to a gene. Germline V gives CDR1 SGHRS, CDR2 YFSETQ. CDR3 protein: CASSPRLAGGVETQYF. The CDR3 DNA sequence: TGCGCCAGCAGCCCCCGACTAGCGGGGGGGGTAGAGACCCAGTACTTC.

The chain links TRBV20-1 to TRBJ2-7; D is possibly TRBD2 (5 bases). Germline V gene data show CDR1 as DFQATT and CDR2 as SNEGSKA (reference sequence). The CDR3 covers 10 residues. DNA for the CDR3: TGCATCAGCGGCAGCGACGAGCAGTACTTC. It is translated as CISGSDEQYF.

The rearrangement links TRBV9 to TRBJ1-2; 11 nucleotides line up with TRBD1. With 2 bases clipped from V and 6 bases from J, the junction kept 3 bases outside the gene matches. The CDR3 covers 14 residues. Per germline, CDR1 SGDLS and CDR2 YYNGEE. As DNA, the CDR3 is TGTGCCAGCAGCGTGGACAGGGGGCGCGATGGCTACACCTTC. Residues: CASSVDRGRDGYTF.

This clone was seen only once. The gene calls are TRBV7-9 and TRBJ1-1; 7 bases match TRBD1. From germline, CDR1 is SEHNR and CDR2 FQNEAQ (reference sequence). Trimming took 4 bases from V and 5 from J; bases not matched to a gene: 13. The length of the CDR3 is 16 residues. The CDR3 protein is CASSSASGQGDTEAFF. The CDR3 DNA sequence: TGTGCCAGCAGCTCCGCTTCGGGTCAGGGGGATACTGAAGCTTTCTTT. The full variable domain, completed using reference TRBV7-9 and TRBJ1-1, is DTGVSQNPRHKITKRGQNVTFRCDPISEHNRLYWYRQTLGQGPEFLTYFQNEAQLEKSRLLSDRFSAERPKGSFSTLEIQRTEQGDSAMYLCASSSASGQGDTEAFFGQGTRLTVV.

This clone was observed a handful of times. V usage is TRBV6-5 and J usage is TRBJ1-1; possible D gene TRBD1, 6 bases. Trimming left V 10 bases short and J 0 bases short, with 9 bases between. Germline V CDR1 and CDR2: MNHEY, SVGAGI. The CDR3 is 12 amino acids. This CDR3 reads CATNRVNTEAFF. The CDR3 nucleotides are TGTGCCACTAACAGGGTGAACACTGAAGCTTTCTTT.

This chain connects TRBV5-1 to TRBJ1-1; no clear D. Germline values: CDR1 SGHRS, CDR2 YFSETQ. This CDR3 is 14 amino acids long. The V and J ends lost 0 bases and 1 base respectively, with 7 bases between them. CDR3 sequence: CASSLDRTNTEAFF. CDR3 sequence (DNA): TGCGCCAGCAGCTTGGACAGAACGAACACTGAAGCTTTCTTT.

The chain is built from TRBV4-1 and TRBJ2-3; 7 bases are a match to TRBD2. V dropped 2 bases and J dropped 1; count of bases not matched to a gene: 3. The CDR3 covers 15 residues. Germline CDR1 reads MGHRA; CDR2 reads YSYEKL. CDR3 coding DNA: TGCGCCAGCAGCCAACCTGGGGGGGGCACAGATACGCAGTATTTT. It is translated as CASSQPGGGTDTQYF.

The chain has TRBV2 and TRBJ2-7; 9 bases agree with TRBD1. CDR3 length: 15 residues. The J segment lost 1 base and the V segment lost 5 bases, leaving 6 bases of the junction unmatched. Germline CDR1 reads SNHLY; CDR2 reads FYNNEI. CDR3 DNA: TGTGCCAGCAGTCCACAGGGGGCGACTTCCTACGAGCAGTACTTC. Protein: CASSPQGATSYEQYF.

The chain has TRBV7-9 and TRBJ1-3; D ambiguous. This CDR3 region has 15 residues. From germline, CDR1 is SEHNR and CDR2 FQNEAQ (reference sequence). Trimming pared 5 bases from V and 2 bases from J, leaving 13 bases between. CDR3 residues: CASSPRNAPGNTIYF. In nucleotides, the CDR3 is TGTGCCAGCAGCCCCAGGAACGCTCCTGGAAACACCATATATTTT.

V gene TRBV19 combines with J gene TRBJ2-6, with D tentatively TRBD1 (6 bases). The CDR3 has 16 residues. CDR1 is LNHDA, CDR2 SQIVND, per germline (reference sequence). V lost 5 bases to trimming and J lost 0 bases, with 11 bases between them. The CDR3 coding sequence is TGTGCCAGTAGTCAGGGGTTACTCTCTGGGGCCAACGTCCTGACTTTC. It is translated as CASSQGLLSGANVLTF. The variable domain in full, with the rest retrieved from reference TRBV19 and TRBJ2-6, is DGGITQSPKYLFRKEGQNVTLSCEQNLNHDAMYWYRQDPGQGLRLIYYSQIVNDFQKGDIAEGYSVSREKKESFPLTVTSAQKNPTAFYLCASSQGLLSGANVLTFGAGSRLTVL.

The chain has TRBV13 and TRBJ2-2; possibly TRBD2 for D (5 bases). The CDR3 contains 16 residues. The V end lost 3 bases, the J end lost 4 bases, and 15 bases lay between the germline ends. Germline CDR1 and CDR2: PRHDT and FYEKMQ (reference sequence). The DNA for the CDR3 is TGTGCCAGCAGCTTGAAGTTGGGAGACTTCACCGGGGAGCTGTTTTTT. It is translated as CASSLKLGDFTGELFF.

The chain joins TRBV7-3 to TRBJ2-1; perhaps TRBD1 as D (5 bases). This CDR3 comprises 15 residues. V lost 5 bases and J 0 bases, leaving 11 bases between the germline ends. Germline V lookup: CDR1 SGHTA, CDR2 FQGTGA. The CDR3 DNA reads TGTGCCAGCAGCCCGCAGGGAAGCTCCTACAATGAGCAGTTCTTC. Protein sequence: CASSPQGSSYNEQFF. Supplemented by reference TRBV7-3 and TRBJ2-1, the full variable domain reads GAGVSQTPSNKVTEKGKYVELRCDPISGHTALYWYRQSLGQGPEFLIYFQGTGAADDSGLPNDRFFAVRPEGSVSTLKIQRTERGDSAVYLCASSPQGSSYNEQFFGPGTRLTVL.

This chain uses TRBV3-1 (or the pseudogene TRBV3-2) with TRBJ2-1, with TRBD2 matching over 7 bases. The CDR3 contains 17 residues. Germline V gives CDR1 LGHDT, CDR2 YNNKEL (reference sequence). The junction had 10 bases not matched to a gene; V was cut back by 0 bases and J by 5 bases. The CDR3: CASSQEVWGGGDNEQFF. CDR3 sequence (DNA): TGTGCCAGCAGCCAAGAGGTTTGGGGGGGAGGGGACAATGAGCAGTTCTTC.

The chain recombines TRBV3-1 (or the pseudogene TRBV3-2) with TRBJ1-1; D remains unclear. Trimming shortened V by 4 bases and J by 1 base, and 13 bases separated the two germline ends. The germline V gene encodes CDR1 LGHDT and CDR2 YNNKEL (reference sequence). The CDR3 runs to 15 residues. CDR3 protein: CASSPVRQENTEAFF. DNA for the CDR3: TGTGCCAGCAGCCCAGTACGGCAGGAGAACACTGAAGCTTTCTTT.

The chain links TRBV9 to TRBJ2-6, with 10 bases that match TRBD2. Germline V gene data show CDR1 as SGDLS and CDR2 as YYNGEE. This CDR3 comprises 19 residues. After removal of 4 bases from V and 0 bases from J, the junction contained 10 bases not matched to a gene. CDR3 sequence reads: CASSPAPGLASSGANVLTF. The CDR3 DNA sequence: TGTGCCAGCAGCCCAGCCCCGGGACTAGCGTCCTCTGGGGCCAACGTCCTGACTTTC.

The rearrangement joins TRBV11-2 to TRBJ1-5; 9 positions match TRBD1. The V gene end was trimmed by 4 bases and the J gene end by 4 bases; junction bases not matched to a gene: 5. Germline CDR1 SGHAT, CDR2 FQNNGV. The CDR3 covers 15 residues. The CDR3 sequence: CASSSTTGGNQPQHF. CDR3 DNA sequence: TGTGCCAGCAGCTCGACGACAGGGGGGAATCAGCCCCAGCATTTT. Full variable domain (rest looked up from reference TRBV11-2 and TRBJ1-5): EAGVAQSPRYKIIEKRQSVAFWCNPISGHATLYWYQQILGQGPKLLIQFQNNGVVDDSQLPKDRFSAERLKGVDSTLKIQPAKLEDSAVYLCASSSTTGGNQPQHFGDGTRLSIL.

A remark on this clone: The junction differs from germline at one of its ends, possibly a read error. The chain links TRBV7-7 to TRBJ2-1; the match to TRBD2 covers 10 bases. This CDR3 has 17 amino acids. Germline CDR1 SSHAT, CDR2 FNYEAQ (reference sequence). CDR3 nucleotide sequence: TGTGCTAGCAGCCTACATGAACTAGCGGGGTTAGACAATGAGCAGTTCTTC. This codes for CASSLHELAGLDNEQFF.

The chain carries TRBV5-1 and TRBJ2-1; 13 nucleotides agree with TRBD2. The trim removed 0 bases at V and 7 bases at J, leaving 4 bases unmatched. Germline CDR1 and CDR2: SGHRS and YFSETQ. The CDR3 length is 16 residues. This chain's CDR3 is CASSLEGLAGLNEQFF. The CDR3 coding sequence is TGCGCCAGCAGCTTGGAGGGACTAGCGGGACTGAATGAGCAGTTCTTC.

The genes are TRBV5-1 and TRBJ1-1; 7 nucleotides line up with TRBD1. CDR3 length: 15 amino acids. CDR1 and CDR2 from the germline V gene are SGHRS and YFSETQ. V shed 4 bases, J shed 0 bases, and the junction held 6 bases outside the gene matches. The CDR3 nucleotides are TGCGCCAGCAGCCAGTCGACAGGGATGAACACTGAAGCTTTCTTT. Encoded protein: CASSQSTGMNTEAFF.

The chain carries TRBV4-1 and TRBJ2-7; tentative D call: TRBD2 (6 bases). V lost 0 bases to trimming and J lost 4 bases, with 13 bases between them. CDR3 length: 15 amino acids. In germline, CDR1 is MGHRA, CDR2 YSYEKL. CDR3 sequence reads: CASSQEGGAGYEQYF. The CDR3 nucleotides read TGCGCCAGCAGCCAAGAGGGGGGAGCAGGTTACGAGCAGTACTTC.

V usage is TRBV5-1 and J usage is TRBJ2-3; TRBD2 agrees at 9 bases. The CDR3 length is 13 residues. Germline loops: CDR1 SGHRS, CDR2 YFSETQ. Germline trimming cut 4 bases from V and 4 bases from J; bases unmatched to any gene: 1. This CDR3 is CASSRGGADTQYF. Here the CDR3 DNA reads TGCGCCAGCAGCCGCGGGGGGGCAGATACGCAGTATTTT. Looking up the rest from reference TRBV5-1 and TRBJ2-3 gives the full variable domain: KAGVTQTPRYLIKTRGQQVTLSCSPISGHRSVSWYQQTPGQGLQFLFEYFSETQRNKGNFPGRFSGRQFSNSRSEMNVSTLELGDSALYLCASSRGGADTQYFGPGTRLTVL.

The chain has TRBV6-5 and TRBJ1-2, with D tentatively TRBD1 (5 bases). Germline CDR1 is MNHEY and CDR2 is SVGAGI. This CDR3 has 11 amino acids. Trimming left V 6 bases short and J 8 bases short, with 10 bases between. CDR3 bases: TGTGCCAGCAGCGCAGGGCGCGGCTACACCTTC. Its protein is CASSAGRGYTF.

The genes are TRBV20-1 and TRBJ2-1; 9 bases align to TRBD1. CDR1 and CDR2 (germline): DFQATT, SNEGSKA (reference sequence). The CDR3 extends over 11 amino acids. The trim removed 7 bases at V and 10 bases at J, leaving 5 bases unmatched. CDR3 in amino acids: CSEDGTGEQFF. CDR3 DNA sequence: TGCAGTGAGGACGGGACAGGGGAGCAGTTCTTC.

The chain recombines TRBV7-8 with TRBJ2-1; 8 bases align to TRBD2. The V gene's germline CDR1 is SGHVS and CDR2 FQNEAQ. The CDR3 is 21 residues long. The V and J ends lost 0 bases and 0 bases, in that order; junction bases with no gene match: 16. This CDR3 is CASSLARVPSGRDVSYNEQFF. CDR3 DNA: TGTGCCAGCAGCTTAGCGCGTGTCCCTAGCGGGCGAGATGTCTCCTACAATGAGCAGTTCTTC. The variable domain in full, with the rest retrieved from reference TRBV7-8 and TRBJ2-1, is GAGVSQSPRYKVAKRGQDVALRCDPISGHVSLFWYQQALGQGPEFLTYFQNEAQLDKSGLPSDRFFAERPEGSVSTLKIQRTQQEDSAVYLCASSLARVPSGRDVSYNEQFFGPGTRLTVL.

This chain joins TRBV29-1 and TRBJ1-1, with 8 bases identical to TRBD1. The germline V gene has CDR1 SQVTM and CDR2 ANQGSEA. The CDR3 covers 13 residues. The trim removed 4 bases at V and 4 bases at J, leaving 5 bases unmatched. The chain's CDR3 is CSVGGDRSTEAFF. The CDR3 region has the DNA TGCAGCGTTGGGGGGGACAGGAGCACTGAAGCTTTCTTT.

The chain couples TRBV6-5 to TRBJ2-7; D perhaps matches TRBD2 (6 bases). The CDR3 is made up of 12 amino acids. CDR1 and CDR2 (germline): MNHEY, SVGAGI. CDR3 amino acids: CVTRGGLYEQYF. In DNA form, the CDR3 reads TGTGTCACGCGGGGAGGACTATACGAGCAGTACTTC.

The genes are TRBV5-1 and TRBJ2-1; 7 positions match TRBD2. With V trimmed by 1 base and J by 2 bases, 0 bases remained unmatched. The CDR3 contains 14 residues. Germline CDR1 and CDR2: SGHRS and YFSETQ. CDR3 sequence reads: CASSLSGAYNEQFF. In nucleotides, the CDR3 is TGCGCCAGCAGCTTGAGCGGGGCCTACAATGAGCAGTTCTTC.

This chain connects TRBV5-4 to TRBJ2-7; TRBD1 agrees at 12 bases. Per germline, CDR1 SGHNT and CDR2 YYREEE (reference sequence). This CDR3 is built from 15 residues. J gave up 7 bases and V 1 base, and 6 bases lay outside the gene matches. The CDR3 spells CASSLTGDRGREQYF. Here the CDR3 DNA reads TGTGCCAGCAGCTTGACCGGGGACAGGGGGCGGGAGCAGTACTTC.